These T cell receptor beta chains were read from a single sample in a study of CD8 T cells in ankylosing spondylitis. TCRdb reprocessed the 5' RACE reads with MiXCR, giving one entry per CDR3 protein. Of approximately 400,000 distinct CDR3 sequences listed, roughly 26% are singletons. Sequenced input: blood, either unsorted or a sorted T cell fraction (not recorded which). The source is a male donor with ankylosing spondylitis. Each CDR3 is given without its conserved first and last residue.

j_call: TRBJ2-3
v_call: TRBV20-1
cdr3_aa: SADGQGGTDTQY

j_call: TRBJ2-1
v_call: TRBV11-2
cdr3_aa: ASSLERDSQFSYNEQF

j_call: TRBJ2-2
v_call: TRBV5-5
cdr3_aa: ASSLGLAGGLGELF

j_call: TRBJ2-5
v_call: TRBV7-2
cdr3_aa: ASSFLGLEQETQY

j_call: TRBJ1-1
v_call: TRBV11-3
cdr3_aa: ASSRVDIGDRSF

j_call: TRBJ2-5
v_call: TRBV24-1
cdr3_aa: ATSDSRTGTEETQY

j_call: TRBJ2-1
v_call: TRBV5-1
cdr3_aa: ASSLVGTSAYNEQF

j_call: TRBJ1-4
v_call: TRBV18
cdr3_aa: ASSPGTSGREKLF

j_call: TRBJ2-6
v_call: TRBV20-1
cdr3_aa: SATPQGTALT

j_call: TRBJ2-5
v_call: TRBV12-3/TRBV12-4
cdr3_aa: ASSLADLGAETQY

j_call: TRBJ1-3
v_call: TRBV20-1
cdr3_aa: SARVTGSNTIY

j_call: TRBJ2-3
v_call: TRBV5-1
cdr3_aa: ASSFTDRVTDTQY

j_call: TRBJ2-1
v_call: TRBV9
cdr3_aa: ASSVDVAGSYNEQF

j_call: TRBJ2-1
v_call: TRBV5-6
cdr3_aa: ASSLVAGVVNNEQF

j_call: TRBJ2-2
v_call: TRBV3-1
cdr3_aa: ASSSPQGTGELF

j_call: TRBJ2-1
v_call: TRBV6-2/TRBV6-3
cdr3_aa: ASKTGTGHNEQF

j_call: TRBJ2-3
v_call: TRBV5-8
cdr3_aa: ASSMARVNPTDTQY

j_call: TRBJ2-1
v_call: TRBV9
cdr3_aa: ASSPSWLAGDNEQF

j_call: TRBJ1-2
v_call: TRBV7-2
cdr3_aa: ASSFRRTNYGYT

j_call: TRBJ2-1
v_call: TRBV5-4
cdr3_aa: ASSLESGGEQF

j_call: TRBJ2-1
v_call: TRBV20-1
cdr3_aa: SARNPRAGEQF

j_call: TRBJ2-5
v_call: TRBV5-1
cdr3_aa: ASSLGRGSETQY

j_call: TRBJ2-1
v_call: TRBV7-2
cdr3_aa: ASSLVGREQF

j_call: TRBJ2-1
v_call: TRBV5-1
cdr3_aa: ASSLHGTSAYNEQF

j_call: TRBJ1-5
v_call: TRBV20-1
cdr3_aa: SARPGGGNQPQH

j_call: TRBJ2-5
v_call: TRBV7-2
cdr3_aa: ASSLAPSGVQETQY

j_call: TRBJ1-5
v_call: TRBV11-2
cdr3_aa: ASSLAGGKAQH

j_call: TRBJ2-7
v_call: TRBV20-1
cdr3_aa: SALAGEYEQY

j_call: TRBJ1-5
v_call: TRBV2
cdr3_aa: ASSARDAPNQPQH

j_call: TRBJ2-3
v_call: TRBV5-5
cdr3_aa: ASSPHGDLLTDTQY

j_call: TRBJ2-4
v_call: TRBV20-1
cdr3_aa: SASIAGGSRRNIQY

j_call: TRBJ1-2
v_call: TRBV2
cdr3_aa: ASSGTGEVGYT

j_call: TRBJ1-1
v_call: TRBV20-1
cdr3_aa: SATGGGTSNTEAF

j_call: TRBJ2-1
v_call: TRBV6-1
cdr3_aa: ASTRGGPENEQF

j_call: TRBJ2-3
v_call: TRBV27
cdr3_aa: ASTRGDGDTQY

j_call: TRBJ1-6
v_call: TRBV5-1
cdr3_aa: ASSLSVGQGDSPLH

j_call: TRBJ2-5
v_call: TRBV11-2
cdr3_aa: ASRGLAGGGETQY

j_call: TRBJ2-1
v_call: TRBV11-3
cdr3_aa: ASSLVAGGVNEQF

j_call: TRBJ2-5
v_call: TRBV12-3/TRBV12-4
cdr3_aa: ASTTSGTGFWGTQY

j_call: TRBJ1-3
v_call: TRBV27
cdr3_aa: ASRTREGRENARYPGNTIY

j_call: TRBJ2-1
v_call: TRBV10-3
cdr3_aa: AISDSGLAGFNEQF

j_call: TRBJ1-5
v_call: TRBV6-1
cdr3_aa: ASSETLSGVGYQPQH